These 13 T cell receptor beta chains share one sample of origin, sequenced in a study of T cell repertoires in cytomegalovirus infection. TCRdb ran MiXCR on the reads and lists one entry per CDR3 protein. Of around 710,000 distinct CDR3 sequences in the sample, 25% to 30% were seen once. The antigens of these receptors remain unknown. The sequences come from cultured CD8+ T cells from PBMCs, collected from culture after CMV antigen stimulation. These receptors came from a human donor in good health (CMV status not recorded). Some clones in this sample may be carry-over from other donors' samples.

This clonotype was counted only a few times. The gene calls are TRBV19 and TRBJ1-1, with a possible D match to TRBD1 (5 bases). The CDR3 runs 14 residues. V dropped 3 bases and J dropped 5 bases, with 13 bases sitting between them. Germline V CDR1 and CDR2: LNHDA, SQIVND (reference sequence). DNA of the CDR3: TGTGCCAGTAGTATTATGGGGCTTGGAACTGAAGCTTTCTTT. The encoded protein is CASSIMGLGTEAFF.

The chain combines TRBV10-2 with TRBJ1-4; TRBD1 matches 7 bases. This CDR3 region has 17 residues. Per the germline V gene, CDR1 is WSHSY and CDR2 is SAAADI. The V gene end was trimmed by 2 bases and the J gene end by 6 bases; junction bases not matched to a gene: 12. The CDR3 protein is CASSEAPSGTVDEKLFF. The DNA of the CDR3 is TGCGCCAGCAGTGAGGCTCCTTCCGGGACAGTGGATGAAAAACTGTTTTTT.

The chain couples TRBV7-2 to TRBJ2-7; 11 nucleotides line up with TRBD2. The germline V gene has CDR1 SGHTA and CDR2 FQGNSA. Unmatched junction bases numbered 12, after V lost 9 bases and J lost 5 bases. The CDR3 consists of 15 residues. CDR3 sequence: CASGRVAGGTHEQYF. The CDR3 nucleotides read TGTGCCAGTGGCCGGGTAGCGGGAGGGACCCACGAGCAGTACTTC.

The table lists this clonotype with a count of one. J is TRBJ2-3 and V is TRBV6-5; 8 bases fit TRBD1. CDR1 is MNHEY and CDR2 is SVGAGI in the germline V gene. Germline trimming cut 1 base from V and 2 bases from J; bases unmatched to any gene: 2. CDR3 length: 15 residues. The CDR3 reads CASSYLDRVTDTQYF. In DNA, the CDR3 is TGTGCCAGCAGTTACTTGGACAGGGTCACAGATACGCAGTATTTT.

The chain has TRBV12-3 or TRBV12-4 and TRBJ1-4; D possibly corresponds to TRBD1 (5 bases). The CDR3 is 16 amino acids. Deletions cut 3 bases from V and 2 bases from J, with 13 bases between. The CDR3, as DNA: TGTGCCAGCAGTTTTCTGGGGGGGACTACTAATGAAAAACTGTTTTTT. Translation: CASSFLGGTTNEKLFF.

This clonotype was seen many times. This chain joins TRBV7-8 and TRBJ2-5; D uncertain. V was trimmed by 5 bases and J by 1 base, leaving 11 bases between them. This CDR3 region has 14 residues. Germline V gene sequence: CDR1 SGHVS, CDR2 FQNEAQ. The CDR3 is CASSLYRAQETQYF. The CDR3 DNA follows: TGTGCCAGCAGCCTCTACCGGGCCCAAGAGACCCAGTACTTC.

V usage is TRBV7-6 and J usage is TRBJ2-7; D is perhaps TRBD2 (6 bases). The CDR3 is made up of 16 amino acids. CDR1 and CDR2 from the germline V gene are SGHVS and FNYEAQ. The germline V and J ends were trimmed by 3 bases and 7 bases, with 22 bases remaining between them. The CDR3, as DNA: TGTGCCAGCAGCTTGGGAGAGGCGGCCGGAGGGGTGGAGCAGTACTTC. It is translated as CASSLGEAAGGVEQYF.

This chain links TRBV7-8 with TRBJ2-7, with D perhaps matching TRBD1 (6 bases). Germline lookup yields CDR1 SGHVS and CDR2 FQNEAQ. V gave up 5 bases and J gave up 4 bases, with 15 bases separating them. This CDR3 region has 14 residues. The CDR3 loop reads CASSPRQDPYEQYV. DNA for the CDR3: TGTGCCAGCAGCCCCCGACAGGATCCATACGAGCAGTACGTC.

The J gene is TRBJ2-3, the V gene TRBV12-3 or TRBV12-4; D gene unclear. The ends were cut back, 3 bases at V and 2 bases at J, with 21 bases in the middle. The CDR3 has 18 amino acids. The CDR3 coding sequence is TGTGCCAGCAGTTTTGGGTTTGGGGTCTCCGGCGACACAGATACGCAGTATTTT. Its protein is CASSFGFGVSGDTDTQYF.

This clonotype turned up a few times. The chain combines TRBV10-1 with TRBJ2-1; TRBD1 aligns across 9 bases. The junction had 5 bases not matched to a gene; V was cut back by 4 bases and J by 1 base. The germline V gene encodes CDR1 WNHNN and CDR2 SYGVQD (reference sequence). The CDR3 runs 16 residues. CDR3: CASSGPGQGSYNEQFF. In nucleotides, the CDR3 is TGCGCCAGCAGTGGGCCGGGACAGGGATCCTACAATGAGCAGTTCTTC.

The chain has TRBV28 and TRBJ2-7, with D perhaps TRBD1 (5 bases). This CDR3 comprises 14 residues. In germline, CDR1 is MDHEN, CDR2 SYDVKM. V shed 6 bases and J shed 2 bases, with 14 bases lying between them. CDR3 sequence reads: CASRGRGPPYEQYV. The CDR3 DNA sequence: TGTGCCAGCAGAGGAAGGGGCCCCCCCTACGAGCAGTACGTC.

The gene calls are TRBV27 and TRBJ1-6; D is unclear. V dropped 0 bases and J dropped 4 bases, with 4 bases sitting between them. This CDR3 has 14 residues. Germline V gene data show CDR1 as MNHEY and CDR2 as SMNVEV (reference sequence). CDR3 bases: TGTGCCAGCAGTTTATCGCAGTATAATTCACCCCTCCACTTT. It translates to CASSLSQYNSPLHF.

The chain carries TRBV19 and TRBJ2-3; TRBD2 matches 9 bases. The CDR3 is 14 amino acids. CDR1 is LNHDA, CDR2 SQIVND, per germline (reference sequence). V lost 1 base to trimming and J lost 11 bases; unmatched junction nucleotides: 7. The CDR3 sequence: CASSIGTSDIEQYF. The CDR3 DNA reads TGTGCCAGTAGTATAGGGACTAGCGACATAGAGCAGTATTTT.